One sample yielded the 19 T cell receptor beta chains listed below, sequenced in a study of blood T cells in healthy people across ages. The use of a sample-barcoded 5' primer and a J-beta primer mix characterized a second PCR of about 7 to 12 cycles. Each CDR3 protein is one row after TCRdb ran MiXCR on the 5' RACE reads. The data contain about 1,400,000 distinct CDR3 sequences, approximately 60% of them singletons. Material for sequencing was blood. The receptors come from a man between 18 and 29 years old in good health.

CDR3 bases: TGCGCCAGCAGCCTACTTCCGGGACAGGGGCGAATAGCGGGGTTAGTACAAGAGACCCAGTACTTC. Its translation is CASSLLPGQGRIAGLVQETQYF. The chain uses TRBV4-3 and TRBJ2-5; the match to TRBD1 covers 10 bases. CDR1 and CDR2 (germline): LGHNA, YSLEER. Trimming removed 4 bases from V and 2 bases from J; junction bases left unmatched: 25. The CDR3 extends over 22 amino acids.

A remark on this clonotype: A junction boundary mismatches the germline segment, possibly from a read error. The chain's CDR3 is CASSRRGVSNQLQHF. The CDR3 DNA reads as TGCGCCAGCAGCCGGAGAGGGGTTAGCAATCAGCTCCAGCATTTT. The rearrangement joins TRBV4-1 to TRBJ1-5, with D possibly matching TRBD1 (5 bases). Germline V lookup: CDR1 MGHRA, CDR2 YSYEKL. The CDR3 has 15 amino acids.

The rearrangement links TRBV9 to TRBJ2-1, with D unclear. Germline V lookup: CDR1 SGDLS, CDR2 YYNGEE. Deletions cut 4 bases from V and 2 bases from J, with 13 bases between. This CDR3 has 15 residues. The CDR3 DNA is TGTGCCAGCAGCACTCCGGCAGCGACCTACAATGAGCAGTTCTTC. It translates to CASSTPAATYNEQFF. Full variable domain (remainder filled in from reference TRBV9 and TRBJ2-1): DSGVTQTPKHLITATGQRVTLRCSPRSGDLSVYWYQQSLDQGLQFLIQYYNGEERAKGNILERFSAQQFPDLHSELNLSSLELGDSALYFCASSTPAATYNEQFFGPGTRLTVL.

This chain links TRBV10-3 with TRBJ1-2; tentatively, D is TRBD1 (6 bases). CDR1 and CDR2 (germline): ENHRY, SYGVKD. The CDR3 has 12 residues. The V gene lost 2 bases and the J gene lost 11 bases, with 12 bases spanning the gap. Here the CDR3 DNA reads TGTGCCATCAGTGAGGGGGACAACTATTACACCTTC. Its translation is CAISEGDNYYTF.

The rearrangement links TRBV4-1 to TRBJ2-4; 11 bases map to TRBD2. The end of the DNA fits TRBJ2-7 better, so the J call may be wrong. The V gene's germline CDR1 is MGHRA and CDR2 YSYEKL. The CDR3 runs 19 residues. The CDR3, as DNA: TGCGCCAGCAGCCAAAGAGGTCTAGCGGGGGGACACTCTTACTACGAGCAGTACTTC. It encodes CASSQRGLAGGHSYYEQYF.

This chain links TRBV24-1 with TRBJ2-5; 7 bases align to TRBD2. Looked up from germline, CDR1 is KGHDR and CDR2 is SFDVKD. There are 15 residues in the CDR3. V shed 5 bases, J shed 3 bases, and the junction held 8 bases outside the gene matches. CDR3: CATSGQRGTEETQYF. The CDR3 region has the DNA TGTGCCACCAGTGGCCAGCGGGGCACCGAAGAGACCCAGTACTTC.

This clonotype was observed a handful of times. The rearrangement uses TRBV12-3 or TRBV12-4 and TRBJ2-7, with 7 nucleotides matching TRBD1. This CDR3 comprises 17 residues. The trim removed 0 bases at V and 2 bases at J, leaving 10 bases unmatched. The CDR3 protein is CASSLARTGVVTYEQYF. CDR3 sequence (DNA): TGTGCCAGCAGTTTAGCCCGGACAGGTGTCGTAACCTACGAGCAGTACTTC.

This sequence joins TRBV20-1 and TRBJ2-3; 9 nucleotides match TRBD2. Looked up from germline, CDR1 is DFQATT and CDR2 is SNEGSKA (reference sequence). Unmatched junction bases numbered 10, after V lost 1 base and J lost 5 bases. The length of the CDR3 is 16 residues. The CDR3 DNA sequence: TGCAGTGCTAGAGGAAGGGGCGGGAGGGCCTTAGATACGCAGTATTTT. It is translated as CSARGRGGRALDTQYF.

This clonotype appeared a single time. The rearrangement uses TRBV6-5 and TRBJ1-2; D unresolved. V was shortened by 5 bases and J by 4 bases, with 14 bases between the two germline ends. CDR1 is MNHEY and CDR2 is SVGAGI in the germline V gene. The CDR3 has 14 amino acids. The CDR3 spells CASSDRADFYGYTF. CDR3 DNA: TGTGCCAGCAGTGACCGGGCAGACTTCTATGGCTACACCTTC.

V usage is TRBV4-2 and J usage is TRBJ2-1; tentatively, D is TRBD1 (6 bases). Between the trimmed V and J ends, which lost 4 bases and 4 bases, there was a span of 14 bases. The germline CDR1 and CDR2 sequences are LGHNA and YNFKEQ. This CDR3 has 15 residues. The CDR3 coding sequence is TGTGCCAGCAGCCCGCTTTCACAGGGTTACAATGAGCAGTTCTTC. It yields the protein CASSPLSQGYNEQFF.

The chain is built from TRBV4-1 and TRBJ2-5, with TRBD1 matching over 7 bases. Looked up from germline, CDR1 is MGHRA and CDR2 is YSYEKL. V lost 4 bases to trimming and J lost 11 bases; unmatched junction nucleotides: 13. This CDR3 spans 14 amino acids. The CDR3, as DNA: TGCGCCAGCAGCCGAGGGGACAGTTACAATGAGCAGTACTTC. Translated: CASSRGDSYNEQYF.

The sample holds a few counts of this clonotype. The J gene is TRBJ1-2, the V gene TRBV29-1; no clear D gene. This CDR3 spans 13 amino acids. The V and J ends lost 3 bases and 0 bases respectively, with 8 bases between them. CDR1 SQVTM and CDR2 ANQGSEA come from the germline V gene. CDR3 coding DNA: TGCAGCGTTGAGCCCGGGACTAACTATGGCTACACCTTC. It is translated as CSVEPGTNYGYTF.

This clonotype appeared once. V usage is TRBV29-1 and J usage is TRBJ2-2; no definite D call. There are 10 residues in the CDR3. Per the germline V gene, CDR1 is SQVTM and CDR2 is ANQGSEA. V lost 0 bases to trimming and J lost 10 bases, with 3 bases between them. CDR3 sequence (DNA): TGCAGCGTTGAAGATGTGGAGCTGTTTTTT. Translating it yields CSVEDVELFF.

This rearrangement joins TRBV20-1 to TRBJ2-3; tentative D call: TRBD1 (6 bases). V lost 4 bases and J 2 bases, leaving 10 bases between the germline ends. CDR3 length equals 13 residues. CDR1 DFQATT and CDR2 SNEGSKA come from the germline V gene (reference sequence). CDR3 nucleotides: TGCAGTGCTATTACAGGGACCACAGATACGCAGTATTTT. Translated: CSAITGTTDTQYF.

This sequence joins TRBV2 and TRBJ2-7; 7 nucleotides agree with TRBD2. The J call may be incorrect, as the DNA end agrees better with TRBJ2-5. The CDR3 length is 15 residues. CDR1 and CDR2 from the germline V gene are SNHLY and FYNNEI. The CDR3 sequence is CASSPSGTIGETQYF. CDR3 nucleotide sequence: TGTGCCAGCAGTCCCTCCGGGACTATCGGGGAGACCCAGTACTTC.

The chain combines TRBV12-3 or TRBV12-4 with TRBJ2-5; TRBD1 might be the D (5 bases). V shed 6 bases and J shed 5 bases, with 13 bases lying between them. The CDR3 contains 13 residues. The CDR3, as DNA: TGTGCCAGCAGCCCCTGGGGCGCCGAGACCCAGTACTTC. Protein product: CASSPWGAETQYF.

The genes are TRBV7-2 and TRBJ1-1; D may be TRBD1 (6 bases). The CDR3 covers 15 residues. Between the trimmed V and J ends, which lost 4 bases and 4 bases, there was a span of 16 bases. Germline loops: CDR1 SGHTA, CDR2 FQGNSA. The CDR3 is CASSSRGGGATEAFF. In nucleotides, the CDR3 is TGTGCCAGCAGCTCCAGGGGAGGGGGAGCCACTGAAGCTTTCTTT.

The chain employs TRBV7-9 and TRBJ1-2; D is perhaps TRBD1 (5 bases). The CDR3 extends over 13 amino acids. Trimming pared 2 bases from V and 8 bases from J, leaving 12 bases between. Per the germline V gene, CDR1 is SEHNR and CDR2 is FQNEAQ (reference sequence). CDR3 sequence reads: CASSLMQGWGYTF. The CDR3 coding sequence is TGTGCCAGCAGCTTAATGCAGGGATGGGGCTACACCTTC.

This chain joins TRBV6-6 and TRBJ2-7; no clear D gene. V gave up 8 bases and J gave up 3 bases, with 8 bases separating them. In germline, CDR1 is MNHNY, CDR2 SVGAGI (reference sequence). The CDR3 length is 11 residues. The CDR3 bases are TGTGCCAGCGGCTACAGCTACGAGCAGTACTTC. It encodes CASGYSYEQYF.